This T cell receptor beta chain appears in the sequencing data of a study of OX40 agonist ivuxolimab in advanced cancers. Study-level information: Given to patients was ivuxolimab, an agonistic anti-OX40 (CD134) antibody.

Libraries were prepared by immunoSEQ multiplex PCR; TCRdb keeps only in-frame clonotypes and omits some of them. The sample has tens of thousands of clones, approximately 81% seen once. There are 14 residues in the CDR3. Trimming removed 5 bases at V and 8 bases at J, with 15 bases between. The germline V gene has CDR1 SGHAT and CDR2 FQNNGV. Blood was sampled at baseline, cycle 4 day 1, and cycle 7 day 1. V gene TRBV11-2 combines with J gene TRBJ1-4; a weak D match, TRBD1 (5 bases). This TCR derives from an adult with an advanced solid tumor such as melanoma, head and neck, liver or kidney cancer. This sample comprised CD4+ or CD8+ T cells sorted from blood, obtained in a trial of the OX40 agonist ivuxolimab. Here the CDR3 reads CASSPDDRGEKLFF. CDR3 DNA: TGTGCCAGCAGCCCGGACGACCGGGGGGAAAAACTGTTTTTT.